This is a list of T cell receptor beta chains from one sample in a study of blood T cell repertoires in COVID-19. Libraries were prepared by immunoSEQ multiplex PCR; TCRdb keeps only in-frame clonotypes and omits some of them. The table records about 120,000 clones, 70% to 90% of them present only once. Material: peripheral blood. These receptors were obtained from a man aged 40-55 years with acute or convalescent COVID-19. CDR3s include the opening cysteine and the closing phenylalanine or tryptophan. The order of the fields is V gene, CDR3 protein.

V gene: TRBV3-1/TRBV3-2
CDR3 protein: CASSQGRQSSYEQYF

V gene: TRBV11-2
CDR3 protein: CASSRQSGWNEKLFF

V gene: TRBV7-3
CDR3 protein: CASSFQGSNSPLHF

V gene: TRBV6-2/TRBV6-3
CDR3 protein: CASSSLAGVGEQFF

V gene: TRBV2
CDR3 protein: CASRGLAGSDTQYF

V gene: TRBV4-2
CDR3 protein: CASSQEVVGQGKLSARGYTF

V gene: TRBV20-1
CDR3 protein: CSATGGYGYTF

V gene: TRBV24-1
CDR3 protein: CATSDSGTGLAKNIQYF

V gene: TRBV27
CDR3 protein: CASSLNRDNYEQYF

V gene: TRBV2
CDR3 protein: CASSEEGLAGGPNEQFF

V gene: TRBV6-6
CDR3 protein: CASSRPRTGSFLTEAFF

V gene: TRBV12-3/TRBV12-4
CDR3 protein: CASSLRGETQYF

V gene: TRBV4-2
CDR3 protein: CASSLGQPQGELFF

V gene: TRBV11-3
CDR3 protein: CASSFDRGGTGELFF

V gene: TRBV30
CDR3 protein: CAWSSLRGDEQYF

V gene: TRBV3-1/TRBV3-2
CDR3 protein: CASSQSPGDTIYF

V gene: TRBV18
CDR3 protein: CASSPTERRPLHF

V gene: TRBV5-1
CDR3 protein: CASSLGAGGQPQHF

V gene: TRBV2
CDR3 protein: CASSEVLSDTQYF

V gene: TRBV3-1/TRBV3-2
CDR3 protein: CASSLTSGANTGELFF

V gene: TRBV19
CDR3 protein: CASNPGLQPSPNYGYTF

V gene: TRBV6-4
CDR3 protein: CASSAEATNQPQHF

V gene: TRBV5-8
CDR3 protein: CASSSGQGADTQYF

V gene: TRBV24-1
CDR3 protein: CATSAPGKREQYF

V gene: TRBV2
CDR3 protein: CASMREFLNTEAFF

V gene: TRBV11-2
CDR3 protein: CASSLQQGMNTEAFF

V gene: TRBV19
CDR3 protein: CASRYRGMNTEAFF

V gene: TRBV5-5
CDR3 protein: CASSWRGGGETQYF

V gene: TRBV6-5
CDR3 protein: CASSSTGTYEQYF

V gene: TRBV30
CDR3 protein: CAWSSDRGAAEAFF

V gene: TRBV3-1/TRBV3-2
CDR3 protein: CASSQVEGDEQFF

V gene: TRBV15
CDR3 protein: CATTTTSGVPDTQYF

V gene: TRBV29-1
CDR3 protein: CSALTVYGYTF

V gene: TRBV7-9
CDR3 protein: CASSLTGAGGYTF

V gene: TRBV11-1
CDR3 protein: CASSFTGVYTEAFF

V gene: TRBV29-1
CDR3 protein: CSVKPGQGNSYNEQFF

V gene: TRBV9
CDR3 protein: CASSVEVERVNGELFF

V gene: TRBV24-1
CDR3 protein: CATSDPPQSPGYTF

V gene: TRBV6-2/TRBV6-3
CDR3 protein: CASSYLPGGTGYQPQHF

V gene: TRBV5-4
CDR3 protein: CASSLGQGGRGKNIQYF

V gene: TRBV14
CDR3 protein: CASSQRSGQYTTEAFF

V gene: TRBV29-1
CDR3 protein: CSVELEAGRTEAFF